The clone carrying this TCR beta chain was observed at least ten times. Other DNA sequences in this sample translate to the same CDR3. V shed 2 bases, J shed 0 bases, and the junction held 4 bases outside the gene matches. The germline gives CDR1 SGHRS, CDR2 YFSETQ. The CDR3 extends over 15 amino acids. This sample stems from a study of blood T cell repertoires in COVID-19. Across the whole study: PBMCs, B-cell-depleted T cells, or T cells provided the cDNA or gDNA that made up the material.

Original methodology: Estimates of nucleated cell counts were drawn from the amplification of reference gene primers. Libraries were prepared by immunoSEQ multiplex PCR; TCRdb keeps only in-frame clonotypes and omits some of them. For V, J and clone size, that table is used; D and trimming come from the DNA. The data hold approximately 70,000 clones, with roughly four fifths observed a single time. This TCR was sampled from a woman aged 60 to 75 with acute or convalescent COVID-19. This chain links TRBV5-1 with TRBJ1-2; 7 nucleotides line up with TRBD1. The source material was peripheral blood. This chain's CDR3 is CASSFGGTANYGYTF. The CDR3 nucleotides are TGCGCCAGCAGCTTCGGTGGGACAGCTAACTATGGCTACACCTTC.